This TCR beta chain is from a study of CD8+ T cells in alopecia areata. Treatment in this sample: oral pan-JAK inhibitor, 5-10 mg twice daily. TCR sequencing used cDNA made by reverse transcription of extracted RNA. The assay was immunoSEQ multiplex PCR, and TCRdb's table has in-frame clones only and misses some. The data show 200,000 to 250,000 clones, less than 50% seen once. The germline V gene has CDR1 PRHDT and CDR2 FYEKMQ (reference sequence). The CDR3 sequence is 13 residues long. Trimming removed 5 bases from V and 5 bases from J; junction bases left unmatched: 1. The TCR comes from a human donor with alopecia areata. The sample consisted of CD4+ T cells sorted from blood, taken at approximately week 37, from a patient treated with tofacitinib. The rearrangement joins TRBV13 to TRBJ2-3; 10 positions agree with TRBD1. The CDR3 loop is CASSRDRGDTQYF. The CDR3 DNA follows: TGTGCCAGCAGCCGGGACAGGGGAGATACGCAGTATTTT.